These 31 T cell receptor beta chains were all obtained from the same sample, sequenced in a study of T cell responses to AZD1222 COVID-19 vaccine. Only in-frame clones appear in the TCRdb table, and some are missing; sequencing was by immunoSEQ multiplex PCR. The sample has over 70,000 clones; 88% are singletons. The sample here was peripheral blood, taken on day 0 of AZD1222 vaccination. The receptors were gathered from an adult in good health.

This sequence joins TRBV24-1 and TRBJ1-5; 7 positions agree with TRBD1. Germline CDR1 is KGHDR and CDR2 is SFDVKD. V trimming: 5 bases; J trimming: 5 bases; junction bases outside the gene matches: 11. This CDR3 comprises 16 residues. CDR3 sequence reads: CATSGLTGTAHQPQHF. The CDR3 DNA reads TGTGCCACCAGTGGACTTACTGGGACAGCCCATCAGCCCCAGCATTTT.

The gene calls are TRBV19 and TRBJ2-7; D not certain. The CDR3 consists of 13 residues. Trimming took off 4 bases at V and 0 bases at J, with 7 bases between the two ends. The germline CDR1 and CDR2 sequences are LNHDA and SQIVND (reference sequence). CDR3 sequence (DNA): TGTGCCAGTAGTACGACTGCCTCCTACGAGCAGTACTTC. Its translation: CASSTTASYEQYF.

The chain carries TRBV18 and TRBJ1-4; no clear D. V lost 1 base, J lost 1 base, and 7 bases lay in between. This CDR3 is 15 amino acids long. Germline V lookup: CDR1 KGHSH, CDR2 LQKENI. CDR3 sequence reads: CASSPQGETNEKLFF. The CDR3 DNA sequence: TGTGCCAGCTCACCACAGGGCGAAACTAATGAAAAACTGTTTTTT.

The chain is built from TRBV9 and TRBJ2-2; tentatively, D is TRBD1 or TRBD2 (5 bases each). V lost 2 bases and J 3 bases, leaving 17 bases between the germline ends. The CDR3 length is 17 residues. The germline gives CDR1 SGDLS, CDR2 YYNGEE. CDR3 nucleotides: TGTGCCAGCAGCGTCCCGCGCAGAGGGGCCGACACCGGGGAGCTGTTTTTT. Translation gives CASSVPRRGADTGELFF.

V is TRBV10-3 and J is TRBJ1-1; no definite D call. The ends were cut back, 1 base at V and 2 bases at J, with 20 bases in the middle. This CDR3 spans 18 amino acids. Per germline, CDR1 ENHRY and CDR2 SYGVKD. The CDR3 region has the DNA TGTGCCATCAGTGAGTTAGCAGCGGTAAGGGATGGTAACACTGAAGCTTTCTTT. Encoded protein: CAISELAAVRDGNTEAFF.

V and J are TRBV28 and TRBJ1-4, with TRBD1 matching over 8 bases. CDR1 and CDR2 (germline): MDHEN, SYDVKM. V gave up 5 bases and J gave up 6 bases; unmatched junction bases: 5. This CDR3 region has 14 residues. The CDR3 DNA is TGTGCCAGCAGTGCGGGACAGGTGTATGAAAAACTGTTTTTT. This translates into CASSAGQVYEKLFF.

The chain joins TRBV5-8 to TRBJ1-5; D is perhaps TRBD1 (6 bases). The CDR3 extends over 16 amino acids. CDR1 is SGHTS, CDR2 YDEGEE, per germline. Trimming shortened V by 1 base and J by 7 bases, and 18 bases separated the two germline ends. CDR3 region: CASSLFVGGSDQPQHF. CDR3 in DNA: TGTGCCAGCAGCTTGTTTGTGGGGGGCAGCGACCAGCCCCAGCATTTT.

This clone has a single count. The rearrangement links TRBV15 to TRBJ1-1; weak D call: TRBD1 (6 bases). The V gene's germline CDR1 is LNHNV and CDR2 YYDKDF (reference sequence). CDR3 length equals 17 residues. V lost 1 base to trimming and J lost 11 bases, with 26 bases between them. The CDR3 loop reads CATSRAWGGQSSRAAFF. In DNA form, the CDR3 reads TGTGCCACCAGCAGAGCTTGGGGGGGGCAATCCAGCCGAGCTGCTTTCTTT.

This clone has a single count. The V and J genes are TRBV7-9 and TRBJ2-5; D unresolved. CDR3 length: 14 residues. From germline, CDR1 is SEHNR and CDR2 FQNEAQ (reference sequence). Trimming stripped 5 bases from V and 9 bases from J, with 19 bases between. In nucleotides, the CDR3 is TGTGCCAGCAGCCCGACATTAGGGCTTGGTGCCCAGTACTTC. Its translation is CASSPTLGLGAQYF.

This sequence joins TRBV27 and TRBJ2-3; weak D call: TRBD2 (6 bases). CDR3 length equals 15 residues. Trimming cost V 2 bases and J 0 bases, with 9 bases left between them. Germline-derived CDR1 and CDR2 are MNHEY and SMNVEV (reference sequence). For the CDR3, the DNA is TGTGCCAGCAGTTTAGGCGGGACTAGCACAGATACGCAGTATTTT. Its protein is CASSLGGTSTDTQYF.

This sequence joins TRBV5-1 and TRBJ2-3, with TRBD2 identical over 9 bases. From germline, CDR1 is SGHRS and CDR2 YFSETQ. V lost 1 base and J lost 4; bases outside the gene matches: 7. There are 16 residues in the CDR3. CDR3 loop: CASSLSSGGLSDTQYF. The CDR3 DNA reads TGCGCCAGCAGCTTGAGTAGCGGGGGACTCTCAGATACGCAGTATTTT.

The chain is built from TRBV18 and TRBJ1-2; D is unresolved. The CDR3 consists of 13 residues. Trimming cost V 1 base and J 4 bases, with 7 bases left between them. Looked up from germline, CDR1 is KGHSH and CDR2 is LQKENI. The CDR3 coding sequence is TGTGCCAGCTCACCACTGGGCAGCTATGGCTACACCTTC. The encoded protein is CASSPLGSYGYTF.

The V gene is TRBV6-2 or TRBV6-3, the J gene TRBJ2-2; D is unclear. This CDR3 has 16 residues. CDR1 MNHEY and CDR2 SVGEGT come from the germline V gene. Trimming removed 3 bases at V and 4 bases at J, with 15 bases between. CDR3 bases: TGTGCCAGCAGTTATTATTCGTGGGATTCCACCGGGGAGCTGTTTTTT. This gives the protein CASSYYSWDSTGELFF.

This clone was seen only a few times. The chain joins TRBV6-1 to TRBJ1-5; 7 positions match TRBD1. Losses at the gene ends were 3 bases for V and 7 bases for J; bases not matched to a gene: 15. CDR1 is MNHNS and CDR2 is SASEGT in the germline V gene. CDR3 length: 17 amino acids. The CDR3 protein is CASSEARRQGYGQPQHF. Here the CDR3 DNA reads TGTGCCAGCAGTGAGGCTAGACGACAGGGATATGGGCAGCCCCAGCATTTT.

The J gene is TRBJ2-5, the V gene TRBV5-1, with TRBD1 as a possible D gene (6 bases). This CDR3 region has 15 residues. Trimming stripped 5 bases from V and 0 bases from J, with 14 bases between. Germline CDR1 reads SGHRS; CDR2 reads YFSETQ. CDR3 bases: TGCGCCAGCAGATTTGGGGGCACAGACCAAGAGACCCAGTACTTC. Translating gives CASRFGGTDQETQYF.

The chain recombines TRBV5-1 with TRBJ2-2; D not certain. CDR1 and CDR2 from the germline V gene are SGHRS and YFSETQ. Between the trimmed V and J ends, which lost 0 bases and 6 bases, there was a span of 15 bases. The CDR3 spans 16 residues. The CDR3 protein is CASSLEFIGLAGELFF. The CDR3 nucleotides read TGCGCCAGCAGCTTGGAATTTATTGGCTTGGCCGGGGAGCTGTTTTTT.

CDR3 DNA: TGTGCCAGCAGCTTGGGGGTTAGCGCTGGGGAGCTGTTTTTT. This codes for CASSLGVSAGELFF. The chain joins TRBV5-4 to TRBJ2-2, with D possibly being TRBD2 (5 bases). V was shortened by 0 bases and J by 8 bases, with 11 bases between the two germline ends. Per the germline V gene, CDR1 is SGHNT and CDR2 is YYREEE (reference sequence). This CDR3 has 14 amino acids.

The rearrangement joins TRBV2 to TRBJ1-6; 7 bases align to TRBD1. V lost 3 bases to trimming and J lost 6 bases; unmatched junction nucleotides: 5. This CDR3 is built from 15 residues. Germline V gene lookup returns CDR1 SNHLY and CDR2 FYNNEI. In DNA form, the CDR3 reads TGTGCCAGCAGTGAGGGGGGACAGATTAATTCACCCCTCCACTTT. It codes for CASSEGGQINSPLHF.

J is TRBJ1-2 and V is TRBV28; weak D call: TRBD1 (6 bases). V lost 6 bases to trimming and J lost 5 bases, with 22 bases between them. The CDR3 length is 16 residues. Germline V gene data show CDR1 as MDHEN and CDR2 as SYDVKM. The CDR3 region is CASSKGGGGYDYGYTF. The CDR3, as DNA: TGTGCCAGCAGCAAAGGGGGAGGAGGGTACGATTATGGCTACACCTTC.

Remarks on this clone: Other nucleotide sequences in the sample specify the same CDR3. The rearrangement uses TRBV5-1 and TRBJ2-3; D gene uncertain. Per germline, CDR1 SGHRS and CDR2 YFSETQ. The CDR3 runs to 13 residues. Trimming cost V 0 bases and J 1 base, with 3 bases left between them. Here the CDR3 DNA reads TGCGCCAGCAGCTTGGCCGGCACAGATACGCAGTATTTT. Amino acids: CASSLAGTDTQYF.

A single count supports this clone. The chain carries TRBV5-1 and TRBJ2-3; 9 bases line up with TRBD2. The V gene's germline CDR1 is SGHRS and CDR2 YFSETQ. The CDR3 is 14 amino acids. V lost 0 bases, J lost 9 bases, and 5 bases stayed unmatched. The CDR3 sequence: CASSLDSSGNTQYF. Here the CDR3 DNA reads TGCGCCAGCAGCTTGGATTCTAGCGGGAACACGCAGTATTTT.

The V call is TRBV28, the J call TRBJ2-7; D unclear. V shed 5 bases and J shed 3 bases, with 11 bases lying between them. Germline CDR1 reads MDHEN; CDR2 reads SYDVKM. This CDR3 contains 13 residues. The CDR3 DNA sequence: TGTGCCAGCAGTGCCGTGGGCGGCTACGAGCAGTACTTC. Translating gives CASSAVGGYEQYF.

The chain couples TRBV9 to TRBJ1-3; D uncertain. Trimming removed 0 bases from V and 2 bases from J, with 9 bases in between. CDR3 length: 15 amino acids. Germline V gene sequence: CDR1 SGDLS, CDR2 YYNGEE. The CDR3 spells CASSVAIGTGNTIYF. The CDR3 DNA reads TGTGCCAGCAGCGTAGCGATCGGTACTGGAAACACCATATATTTT.

V usage is TRBV6-5 and J usage is TRBJ1-2; D remains unclear. CDR3 length equals 14 residues. Germline CDR1 is MNHEY and CDR2 is SVGAGI. V lost 0 bases to trimming and J lost 3 bases, with 8 bases between them. CDR3 sequence: CASSYSTYDYGYTF. CDR3 nucleotide sequence: TGTGCCAGCAGTTACTCGACCTACGACTATGGCTACACCTTC.

CDR3 amino acids: CASSLGGGFDQPQHF. The CDR3 nucleotides are TGTGCCAGCAGTTTAGGAGGGGGCTTTGATCAGCCCCAGCATTTT. The chain has TRBV28 and TRBJ1-5, with TRBD1 matching 7 bases. CDR3 length: 15 amino acids. Per the germline V gene, CDR1 is MDHEN and CDR2 is SYDVKM. Unmatched junction bases numbered 6, after V lost 2 bases and J lost 5 bases.

The V call is TRBV2, the J call TRBJ2-1, with D possibly being TRBD1 or TRBD2 (5 bases each). CDR3 length: 15 amino acids. V was trimmed by 6 bases and J by 3 bases, leaving 15 bases between them. CDR1 is SNHLY and CDR2 is FYNNEI in the germline V gene. The CDR3 loop reads CASSLGAGNYNEQFF. The CDR3 DNA reads as TGTGCCAGCAGCCTCGGGGCAGGGAACTACAATGAGCAGTTCTTC.

This chain joins TRBV24-1 and TRBJ2-7; D ambiguous. Trimming shortened V by 9 bases and J by 3 bases, and 11 bases separated the two germline ends. CDR3 length: 12 amino acids. Per the germline V gene, CDR1 is KGHDR and CDR2 is SFDVKD. CDR3 sequence (DNA): TGTGCCACCGAAGGACCCAGCTACGAGCAGTACTTC. Translating it yields CATEGPSYEQYF.

The chain couples TRBV28 to TRBJ1-1; 7 positions match TRBD1. Germline trimming cut 1 base from V and 5 bases from J; bases unmatched to any gene: 10. Germline CDR1 reads MDHEN; CDR2 reads SYDVKM. The CDR3 length is 16 residues. CDR3 DNA sequence: TGTGCCAGCAGTTTATCAGGACAGGCCGGTAATACTGAAGCTTTCTTT. Translating gives CASSLSGQAGNTEAFF. The whole variable domain, remainder taken from reference TRBV28 and TRBJ1-1, is DVKVTQSSRYLVKRTGEKVFLECVQDMDHENMFWYRQDPGLGLRLIYFSYDVKMKEKGDIPEGYSVSREKKERFSLILESASTNQTSMYLCASSLSGQAGNTEAFFGQGTRLTVV.

V is TRBV6-2 or TRBV6-3 and J is TRBJ1-2; D not resolved. Germline-derived CDR1 and CDR2 are MNHEY and SVGEGT. The CDR3 is 12 amino acids. Trimming cost V 4 bases and J 4 bases, with 7 bases left between them. Here the CDR3 DNA reads TGTGCCAGCAGTTGGACGGTCTATGGCTACACCTTC. The encoded protein is CASSWTVYGYTF.

As concerns this clone: Other nucleotide sequences from this sample produce the same CDR3. This chain connects TRBV19 to TRBJ1-1; D is uncertain. CDR1 is LNHDA and CDR2 is SQIVND in the germline V gene (reference sequence). The germline V and J ends were trimmed by 3 bases and 3 bases, with 5 bases remaining between them. The CDR3 spans 12 residues. The CDR3 nucleotides are TGTGCCAGTAGTATGCGGGACACTGAAGCTTTCTTT. Its protein product is CASSMRDTEAFF.

This chain uses TRBV18 with TRBJ2-3; D is possibly TRBD2 (6 bases). CDR1 and CDR2 from the germline V gene are KGHSH and LQKENI. The CDR3 has 16 amino acids. Trimming left V 2 bases short and J 2 bases short, with 14 bases between. CDR3 bases: TGTGCCAGCTCACCATACGGGGGTTCATCCACAGATACGCAGTATTTT. As protein: CASSPYGGSSTDTQYF.